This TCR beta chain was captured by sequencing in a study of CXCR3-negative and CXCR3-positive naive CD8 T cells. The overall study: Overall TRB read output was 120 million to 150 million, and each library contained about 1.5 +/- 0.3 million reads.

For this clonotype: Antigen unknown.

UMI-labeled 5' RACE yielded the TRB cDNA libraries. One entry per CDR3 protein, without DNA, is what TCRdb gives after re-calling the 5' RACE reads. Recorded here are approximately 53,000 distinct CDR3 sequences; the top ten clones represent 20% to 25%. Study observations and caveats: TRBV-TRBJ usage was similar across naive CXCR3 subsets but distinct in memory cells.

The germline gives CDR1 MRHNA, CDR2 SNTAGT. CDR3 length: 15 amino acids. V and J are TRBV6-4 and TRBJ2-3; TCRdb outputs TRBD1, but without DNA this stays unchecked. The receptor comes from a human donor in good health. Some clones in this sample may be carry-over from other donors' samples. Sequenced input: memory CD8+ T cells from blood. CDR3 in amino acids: CASSAGQAASDTQYF.